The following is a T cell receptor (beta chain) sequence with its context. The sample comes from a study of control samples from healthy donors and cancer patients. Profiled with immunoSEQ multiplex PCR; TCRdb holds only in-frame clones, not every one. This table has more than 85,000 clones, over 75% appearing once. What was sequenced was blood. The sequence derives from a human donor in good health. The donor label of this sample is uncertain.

The CDR3, as DNA: TGTGCCAGCAGCTCTAGGGCTGAAGACTATGGCTACACCTTC. Its translation: CASSSRAEDYGYTF. The chain combines TRBV7-9 with TRBJ1-2; D not certain. The V end was cut by 4 bases, the J end by 3 bases, with 12 bases between. The germline CDR1 and CDR2 sequences are SEHNR and FQNEAQ (reference sequence). This CDR3 is built from 14 residues.